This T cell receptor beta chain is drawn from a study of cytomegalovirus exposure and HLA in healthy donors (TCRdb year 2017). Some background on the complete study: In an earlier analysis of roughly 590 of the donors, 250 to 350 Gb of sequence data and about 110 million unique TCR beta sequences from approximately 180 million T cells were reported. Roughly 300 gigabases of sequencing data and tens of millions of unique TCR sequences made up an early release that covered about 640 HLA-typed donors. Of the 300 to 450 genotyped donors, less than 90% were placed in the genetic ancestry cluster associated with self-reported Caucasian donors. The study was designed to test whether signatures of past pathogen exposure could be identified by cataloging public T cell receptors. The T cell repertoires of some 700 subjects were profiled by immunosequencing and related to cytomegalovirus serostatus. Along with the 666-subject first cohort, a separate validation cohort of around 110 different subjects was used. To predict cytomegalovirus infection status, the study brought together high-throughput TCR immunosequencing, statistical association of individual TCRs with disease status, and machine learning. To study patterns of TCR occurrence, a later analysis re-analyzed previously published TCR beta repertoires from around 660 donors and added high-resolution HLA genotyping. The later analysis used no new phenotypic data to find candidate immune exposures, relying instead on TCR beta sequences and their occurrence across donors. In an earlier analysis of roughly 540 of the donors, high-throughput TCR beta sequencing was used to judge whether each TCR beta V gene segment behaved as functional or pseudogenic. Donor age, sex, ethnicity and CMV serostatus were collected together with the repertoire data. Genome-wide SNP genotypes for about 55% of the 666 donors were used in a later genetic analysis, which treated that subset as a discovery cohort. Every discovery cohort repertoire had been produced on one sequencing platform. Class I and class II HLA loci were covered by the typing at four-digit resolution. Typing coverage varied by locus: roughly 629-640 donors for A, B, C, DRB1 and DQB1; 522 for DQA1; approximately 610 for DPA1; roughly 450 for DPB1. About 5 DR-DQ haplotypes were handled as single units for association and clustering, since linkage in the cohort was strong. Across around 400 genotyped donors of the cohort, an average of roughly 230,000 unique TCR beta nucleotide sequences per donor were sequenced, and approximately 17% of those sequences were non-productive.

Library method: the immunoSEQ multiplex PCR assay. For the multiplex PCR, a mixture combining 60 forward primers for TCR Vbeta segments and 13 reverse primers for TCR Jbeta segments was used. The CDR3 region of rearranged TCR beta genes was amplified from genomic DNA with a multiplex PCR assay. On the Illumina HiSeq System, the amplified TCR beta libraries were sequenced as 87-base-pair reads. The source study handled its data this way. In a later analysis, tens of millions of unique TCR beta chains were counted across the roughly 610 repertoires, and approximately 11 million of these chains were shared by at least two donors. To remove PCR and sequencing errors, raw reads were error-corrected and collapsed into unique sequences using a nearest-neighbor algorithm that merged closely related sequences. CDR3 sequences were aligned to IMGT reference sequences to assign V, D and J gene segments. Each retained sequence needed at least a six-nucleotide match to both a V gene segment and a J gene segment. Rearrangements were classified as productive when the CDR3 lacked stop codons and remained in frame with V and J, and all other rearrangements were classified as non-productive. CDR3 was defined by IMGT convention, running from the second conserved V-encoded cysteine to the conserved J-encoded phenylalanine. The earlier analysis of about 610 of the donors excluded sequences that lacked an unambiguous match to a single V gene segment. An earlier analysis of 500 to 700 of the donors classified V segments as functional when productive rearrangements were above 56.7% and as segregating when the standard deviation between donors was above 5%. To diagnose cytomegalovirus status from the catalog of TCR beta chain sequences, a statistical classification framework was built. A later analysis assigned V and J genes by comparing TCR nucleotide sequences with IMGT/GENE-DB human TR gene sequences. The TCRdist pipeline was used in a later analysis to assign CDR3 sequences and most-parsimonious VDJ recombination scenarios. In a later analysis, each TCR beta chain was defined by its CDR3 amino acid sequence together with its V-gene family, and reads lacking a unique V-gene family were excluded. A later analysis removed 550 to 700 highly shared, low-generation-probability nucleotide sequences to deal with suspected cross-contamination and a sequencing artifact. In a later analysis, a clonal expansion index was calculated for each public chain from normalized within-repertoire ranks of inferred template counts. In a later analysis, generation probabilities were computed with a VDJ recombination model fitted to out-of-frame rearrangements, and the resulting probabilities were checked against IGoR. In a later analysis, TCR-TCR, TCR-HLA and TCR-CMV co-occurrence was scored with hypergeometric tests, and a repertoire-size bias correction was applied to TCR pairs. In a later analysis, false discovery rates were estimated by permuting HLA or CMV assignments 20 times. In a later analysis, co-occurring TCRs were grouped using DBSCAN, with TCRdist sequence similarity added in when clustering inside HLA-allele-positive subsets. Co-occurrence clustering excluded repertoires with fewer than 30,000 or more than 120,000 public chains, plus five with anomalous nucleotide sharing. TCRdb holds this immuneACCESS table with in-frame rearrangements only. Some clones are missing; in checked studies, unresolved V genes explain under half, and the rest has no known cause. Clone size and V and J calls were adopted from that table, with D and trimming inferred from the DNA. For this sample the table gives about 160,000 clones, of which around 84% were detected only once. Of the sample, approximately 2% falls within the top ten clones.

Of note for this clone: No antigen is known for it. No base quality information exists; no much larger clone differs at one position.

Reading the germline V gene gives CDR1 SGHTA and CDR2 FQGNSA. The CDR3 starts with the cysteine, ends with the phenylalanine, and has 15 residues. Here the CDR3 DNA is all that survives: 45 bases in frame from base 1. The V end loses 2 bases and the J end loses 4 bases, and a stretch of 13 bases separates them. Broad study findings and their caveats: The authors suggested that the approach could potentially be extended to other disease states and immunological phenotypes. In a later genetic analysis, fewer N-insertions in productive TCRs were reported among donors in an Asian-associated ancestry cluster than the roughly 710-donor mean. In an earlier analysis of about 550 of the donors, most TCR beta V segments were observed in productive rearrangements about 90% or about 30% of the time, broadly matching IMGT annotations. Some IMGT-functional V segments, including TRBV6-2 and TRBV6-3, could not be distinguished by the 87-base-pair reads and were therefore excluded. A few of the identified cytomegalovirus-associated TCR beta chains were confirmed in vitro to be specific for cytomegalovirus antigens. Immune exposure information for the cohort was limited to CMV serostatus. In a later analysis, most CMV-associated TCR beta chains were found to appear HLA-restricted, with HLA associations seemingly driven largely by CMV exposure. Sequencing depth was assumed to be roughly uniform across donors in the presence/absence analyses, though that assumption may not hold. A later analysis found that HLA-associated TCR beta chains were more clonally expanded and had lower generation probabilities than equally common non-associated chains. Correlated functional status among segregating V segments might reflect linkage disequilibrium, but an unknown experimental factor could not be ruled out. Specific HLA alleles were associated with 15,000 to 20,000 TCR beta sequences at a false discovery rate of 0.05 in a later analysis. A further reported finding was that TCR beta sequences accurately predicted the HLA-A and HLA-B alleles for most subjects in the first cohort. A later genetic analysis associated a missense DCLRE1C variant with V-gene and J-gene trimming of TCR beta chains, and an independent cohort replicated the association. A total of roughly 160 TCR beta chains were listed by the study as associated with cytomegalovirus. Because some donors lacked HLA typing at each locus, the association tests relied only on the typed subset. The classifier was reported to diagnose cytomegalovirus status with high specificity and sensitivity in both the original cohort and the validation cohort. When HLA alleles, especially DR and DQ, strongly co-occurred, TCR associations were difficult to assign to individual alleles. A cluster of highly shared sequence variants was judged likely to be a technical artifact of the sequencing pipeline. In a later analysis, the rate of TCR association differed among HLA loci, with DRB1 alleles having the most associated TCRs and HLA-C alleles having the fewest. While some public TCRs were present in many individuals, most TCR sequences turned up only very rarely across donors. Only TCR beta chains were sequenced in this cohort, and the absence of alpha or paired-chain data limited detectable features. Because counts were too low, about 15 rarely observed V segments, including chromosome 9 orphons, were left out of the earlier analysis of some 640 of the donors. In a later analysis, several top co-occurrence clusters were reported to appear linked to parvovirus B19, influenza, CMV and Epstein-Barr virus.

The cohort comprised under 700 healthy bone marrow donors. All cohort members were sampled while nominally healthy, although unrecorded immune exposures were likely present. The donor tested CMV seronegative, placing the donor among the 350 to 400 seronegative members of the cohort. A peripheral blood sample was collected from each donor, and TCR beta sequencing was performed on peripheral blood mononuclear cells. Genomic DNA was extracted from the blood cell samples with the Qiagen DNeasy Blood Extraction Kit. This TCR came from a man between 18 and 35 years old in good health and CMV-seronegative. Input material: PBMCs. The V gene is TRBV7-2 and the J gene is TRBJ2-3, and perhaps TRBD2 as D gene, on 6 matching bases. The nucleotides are TGTGCCAGCAGCTTATCCGGGAGATCTGCAGATACGCAGTATTTT. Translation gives CASSLSGRSADTQYF.